A single sample gave rise to the 16 T cell receptor beta chains below, sequenced in a study of blood T cell repertoires in COVID-19. Sequencing used immunoSEQ multiplex PCR; TCRdb keeps in-frame clones, though not all of them. The sample lists 210,000 or so clones, 90% occurring once. Sequencing was performed on peripheral blood. Receptors were obtained from a man aged 50-60 years with acute or convalescent COVID-19.

The rearrangement uses TRBV7-9 and TRBJ2-1; the D is unclear. This CDR3 has 14 amino acids. Germline V gene lookup returns CDR1 SEHNR and CDR2 FQNEAQ (reference sequence). Between the trimmed V and J ends, which lost 1 base and 3 bases, there was a span of 7 bases. This chain's CDR3 is CASSLGAFYNEQFF. For the CDR3, the DNA is TGTGCCAGCAGCTTAGGGGCGTTCTACAATGAGCAGTTCTTC.

In nucleotides, the CDR3 is TGTGCCAGCAGTTCTATCAGGGATTACACCATATATTTT. It encodes CASSSIRDYTIYF. The V and J genes are TRBV27 and TRBJ1-3; TRBD1 might be the D (5 bases). This CDR3 region has 13 residues. The V and J ends lost 4 bases and 8 bases respectively, with 12 bases between them. Germline values: CDR1 MNHEY, CDR2 SMNVEV (reference sequence).

The genes are TRBV12-5 and TRBJ2-1; 7 bases fit TRBD1. Germline CDR1 reads LGHNT; CDR2 reads FRNRAP. With V trimmed by 0 bases and J by 5 bases, 13 bases remained unmatched. CDR3 length: 18 residues. CDR3 region: CASGLVPDGDRPNNEQFF. Here the CDR3 DNA reads TGTGCTAGTGGTTTGGTACCCGATGGGGACAGACCCAACAATGAGCAGTTCTTC.

V and J are TRBV12-5 and TRBJ2-1; TRBD2 matches 10 bases. Germline V gene sequence: CDR1 LGHNT, CDR2 FRNRAP. CDR3 length: 15 residues. Germline trimming cut 3 bases from V and 7 bases from J; bases unmatched to any gene: 6. For the CDR3, the DNA is TGTGCTAGTGGTTTAGGTTCTAGCGGGAGAAATGAGCAGTTCTTC. It encodes CASGLGSSGRNEQFF.

The chain carries TRBV9 and TRBJ2-5; 8 bases align to TRBD2. CDR3 length: 13 residues. CDR1 is SGDLS and CDR2 is YYNGEE in the germline V gene. V trimming: 4 bases; J trimming: 5 bases; junction bases outside the gene matches: 4. The CDR3 is CASSPRGGETQYF. The CDR3 bases are TGTGCCAGCAGCCCCCGGGGGGGGGAGACCCAGTACTTC.

This chain links TRBV10-3 with TRBJ2-1; 9 bases are shared with TRBD1. Per germline, CDR1 ENHRY and CDR2 SYGVKD. CDR3 length: 13 amino acids. Trimming cost V 10 bases and J 3 bases; bases outside gene matches: 4. The CDR3 here is CATTGGDYNEQFF. CDR3 sequence (DNA): TGTGCCACGACAGGGGGAGACTACAATGAGCAGTTCTTC.

This sequence joins TRBV5-8 and TRBJ1-2; D gene uncertain. Germline values: CDR1 SGHTS, CDR2 YDEGEE. This CDR3 comprises 16 residues. Trimming took off 0 bases at V and 4 bases at J, with 16 bases between the two ends. The chain's CDR3 is CASSLDLGRPIYGYTF. DNA of the CDR3: TGTGCCAGCAGCTTGGATCTAGGAAGGCCGATCTATGGCTACACCTTC.

On this clone: The sample contains more than one DNA sequence encoding this CDR3. V is TRBV18 and J is TRBJ2-7; D unresolved. V gave up 3 bases and J gave up 0 bases, with 6 bases separating them. Germline V gene data show CDR1 as KGHSH and CDR2 as LQKENI. The CDR3 length is 13 residues. The CDR3 DNA is TGTGCCAGCTCACCCCCGAGCTCCTACGAGCAGTACTTC. Amino acid sequence: CASSPPSSYEQYF.

The chain joins TRBV7-2 to TRBJ1-5; 7 bases line up with TRBD1. Germline CDR1 SGHTA, CDR2 FQGNSA. The CDR3 length is 18 residues. V shed 5 bases and J 0 bases; nucleotides not matched to a gene: 13. In nucleotides, the CDR3 is TGTGCCAGCAGCGTTCGCCGGGACAGTAACCATAGCAATCAGCCCCAGCATTTT. Amino acid sequence: CASSVRRDSNHSNQPQHF.

About this clone itself: The sample has other DNA sequences that encode this CDR3 too. The chain has TRBV7-2 and TRBJ1-2; D remains unclear. This CDR3 has 11 amino acids. Trimming removed 5 bases at V and 2 bases at J, with 3 bases between. Germline CDR1 is SGHTA and CDR2 is FQGNSA. As DNA, the CDR3 is TGTGCCAGCAGCCTAAACTATGGCTACACCTTC. Translating gives CASSLNYGYTF.

This chain joins TRBV7-8 and TRBJ2-3; TRBD2 agrees at 13 bases. Germline loops: CDR1 SGHVS, CDR2 FQNEAQ. V gave up 3 bases and J gave up 11 bases; unmatched junction bases: 8. The CDR3 is 15 amino acids. This CDR3 reads CASSLAGTSGALQYF. The CDR3 coding sequence is TGTGCCAGCAGCTTGGCCGGGACTAGCGGGGCACTGCAGTATTTT.

J is TRBJ2-3 and V is TRBV11-2; D unresolved. The length of the CDR3 is 13 residues. From germline, CDR1 is SGHAT and CDR2 FQNNGV. V was pared by 7 bases and J by 5 bases, with 13 bases between. The CDR3 bases are TGTGCCAGCAATCGCGAGGTGGTAGATACGCAGTATTTT. Its translation: CASNREVVDTQYF.

The CDR3 is CAITETGNSPLHF. The CDR3 DNA sequence: TGTGCCATCACCGAAACGGGTAATTCACCCCTCCACTTT. The rearrangement uses TRBV10-3 and TRBJ1-6; D gene uncertain. This CDR3 spans 13 amino acids. The V gene's germline CDR1 is ENHRY and CDR2 SYGVKD. Trimming cost V 7 bases and J 6 bases, with 10 bases left between them.

The chain recombines TRBV11-3 with TRBJ2-3, with TRBD2 matching 11 bases. Losses at the gene ends were 5 bases for V and 6 bases for J; bases not matched to a gene: 4. CDR3 length equals 14 residues. Germline lookup yields CDR1 SGHNT and CDR2 YENEEA. The CDR3 region is CASSPSGGPDTQYF. The CDR3 DNA reads as TGTGCCAGCAGCCCTAGCGGGGGGCCGGATACGCAGTATTTT.

The chain employs TRBV28 and TRBJ2-5; 13 bases agree with TRBD2. V trimming: 4 bases; J trimming: 5 bases; junction bases outside the gene matches: 10. This CDR3 comprises 17 residues. Germline V gives CDR1 MDHEN, CDR2 SYDVKM. The CDR3 spells CASSSQTSGGAEETQYF. For the CDR3, the DNA is TGTGCCAGCAGTTCTCAAACTAGCGGGGGGGCCGAGGAGACCCAGTACTTC.

This CDR3 is CASSEQKARLYGYTF. The DNA of the CDR3 is TGTGCCAGCAGTGAGCAGAAGGCCAGGCTTTATGGCTACACCTTC. The rearrangement links TRBV6-1 to TRBJ1-2; no reliable D call. The CDR3 is made up of 15 amino acids. Germline values: CDR1 MNHNS, CDR2 SASEGT. Trimming stripped 3 bases from V and 5 bases from J, with 16 bases between.